This T cell receptor (beta chain) was identified in a study of blood T cell repertoires in COVID-19. Study in general: There were acute and convalescent COVID-19 samples, and they came from the United States, Italy and Spain.

As originally analysed: Amplification of reference gene primers provided the estimated nucleated cell counts. The assay was immunoSEQ multiplex PCR, and TCRdb's table has in-frame clones only and misses some. V, J and clone size reflect that table, while D and trimming were determined from the DNA. The repertoire consists of about 100,000 clones, with around four fifths occurring once and the leading ten covering 4.8%. The CDR3 contains 14 residues. CDR1 and CDR2 (germline): SEHNR, FQNEAQ (reference sequence). V lost 1 base to trimming and J lost 2 bases, with 9 bases between them. This rearrangement joins TRBV7-9 to TRBJ2-7; weak D call: TRBD1 (5 bases). This receptor was obtained from a man aged 55-75 years with acute or convalescent COVID-19. Input material: peripheral blood. This CDR3 is CASSLESRAYEQYF. CDR3 in DNA: TGTGCCAGCAGCTTAGAGTCCAGGGCCTACGAGCAGTACTTC.